This is a list of T cell receptor beta chains from one sample in a study of early T cells in non-severe SARS-CoV-2 infection. TCRdb passed the 5' RACE reads through MiXCR, listing each CDR3 protein once. The sample shows around 99,000 distinct CDR3 sequences, 11% of them seen only once. Sequenced input: whole blood. The receptors here all came from an adult who was a healthcare worker with PCR-confirmed SARS-CoV-2 infection or an uninfected control (not recorded which). Each CDR3 is given with its conserved first and last residue. The D gene is left open where the match is weak. Rows give clone size only sometimes, using once, few, many, or a class for an expanded clone.

d_call,v_call,j_call,clone_size,cdr3_nt,cdr3_aa
TRBD1,TRBV28,TRBJ2-7,many,TGTGCCAGCAGTTCCTACAGGGGCGAGCAGTACTTC,CASSSYRGEQYF
NA,TRBV20-1,TRBJ2-1,many,TGCAGTGCACCTGAACGCGGCGCCCTAGATGAGCAGTTCTTC,CSAPERGALDEQFF
NA,TRBV28,TRBJ2-3,NA,TGTGCCAGCAGCGTTCCGTCGTTGCAATTGTATTTT,CASSVPSLQLYF
TRBD2,TRBV7-2,TRBJ2-5,NA,TGTGCCAGCAGCGAGTATCTAGCGGAAGAGACCCAGTACTTC,CASSEYLAEETQYF
NA,TRBV6-5,TRBJ1-1,many,TGTGCCACAGGGTCCGTCAACACTGAAGCTTTCTTT,CATGSVNTEAFF
NA,TRBV11-2,TRBJ2-5,few,TGTGCCAGCAGCTTAGCGGCCAGGGGAGAGACCCAGTACTTC,CASSLAARGETQYF
NA,TRBV20-1,TRBJ2-3,many,TGCAGGGTCGGAGGGCCAGTGGGAGATACGCAGTATTTT,CRVGGPVGDTQYF
NA,TRBV7-9,TRBJ2-2,few,TGTGCCAGCAGCTTAGAAGGAGTCAACGGGGAGCTGTTTTTT,CASSLEGVNGELFF
NA,TRBV25-1,TRBJ1-2,few,TGTGCCAGCACCGGACAGTCGATGGGCTACACCTTC,CASTGQSMGYTF
NA,TRBV7-9,TRBJ2-1,many,TGTGCCAGCAGCGCACCGTGGAATGAGCAGTTCTTC,CASSAPWNEQFF
TRBD1,TRBV18,TRBJ1-4,NA,TGTGCCAGCTCACCACCGGGACAGGGAGGGGAAAAACTGTTTTTT,CASSPPGQGGEKLFF
NA,TRBV10-3,TRBJ2-1,NA,TGTGCCATCAGGGACTTTGACGAGCAGTTCTTC,CAIRDFDEQFF
TRBD2,TRBV27,TRBJ2-1,many,TGTGCCAGCAGTATAGCGGGAGAAGGAGGGGTCGGAGCGGGGAAGCAGTTCTTC,CASSIAGEGGVGAGKQFF
NA,TRBV27,TRBJ2-7,many,TGTGCCAGCAGCCAGGGGTTTAACTACGAGCAGTACTTC,CASSQGFNYEQYF
TRBD2,TRBV2,TRBJ2-1,few,TGTGCCAGCAGTGTTGGGACGCGGGGCGGGGGAGAGCAGTTCTTC,CASSVGTRGGGEQFF
NA,TRBV6-5,TRBJ2-2,many,TGTGCCAGCAGTTACTCAAACGGCGGGGAGCTGTTTTTT,CASSYSNGGELFF
NA,TRBV4-1,TRBJ2-7,few,TGCGCCAGCAGCCAAGGCGTCAGCGACGAGCAGTACTTC,CASSQGVSDEQYF
NA,TRBV7-6,TRBJ2-1,many,TGTGCCAGCAGCTTAGGGCTAGCGATCGCGAACAATGAGCAGTTCTTC,CASSLGLAIANNEQFF
TRBD2,TRBV7-6,TRBJ2-3,NA,TGTGCCAGCAGCAGGGACTACACAGATACGCAGTATTTT,CASSRDYTDTQYF
TRBD1,TRBV28,TRBJ2-1,many,TGTGCCAGCAGTTTAGGGGCAGGGGGCTACAATGAGCAGTTCTTC,CASSLGAGGYNEQFF
NA,TRBV6-5,TRBJ1-5,many,TGTGCCAGCAGTTACAATTCCGGGTTCATTCAGCCCCAGCATTTT,CASSYNSGFIQPQHF
TRBD1,TRBV28,TRBJ2-3,once,TGTGCCAGCAGTCGGGACAGACACACAGATACGCAGTATTTT,CASSRDRHTDTQYF
TRBD2,TRBV4-3,TRBJ2-4,many,TGCGCCAGCAGCCACCGGACTAGCACCCCGAACATTCAGTACTTC,CASSHRTSTPNIQYF
NA,TRBV6-1,TRBJ1-5,few,TGTGCCAGCAGTGACGCGGAGAATCAGCCCCAGCATTTT,CASSDAENQPQHF